Included here is one T cell receptor beta chain sequence, with context. It has no known antigen specificity. No qualities accompany the bases; no much larger clone lies one base away. This record comes from a study of shared clonotypes between healthy human individuals (dated by TCRdb to 2020 to 2022). Notes on the research overall: A few men and a couple of women, aged 18 to 49 years, made up the cohort. To increase sequencing depth and limit assay-specific biases, different laboratories used diverse techniques to prepare libraries and sequence TCR repertoires. Per donor, leukapheresis produced somewhere between about 0.8 and 9.5 billion PBMCs. For each donor, CD4 naive and CD4 memory were each run on three plates, CD8 naive on two plates, and CD8 memory on one plate. Blood TCR repertoires of five healthy adults were deeply sequenced to estimate repertoire size and the extent of clonotype sharing between individuals.

Points the paper makes about the study in general: Higher generation probabilities were observed for clonotypes shared by all four sorted-subset donors than for non-shared clonotypes. Pairwise subsampling indicated that sequencing depth was expected to affect the degree of clonotype sharing among donors. Only blood was sampled, and tissue TCR repertoires likely differ from those in blood. Larger estimated clonotype richness was generally found for naive subsets than for memory subsets. Because the study included only a small number of donors, the genetic and exposure-history diversity represented was limited. Even with the large sequencing depth, rarefaction of the sorted-subset datasets indicated that sequencing was incomplete. Sharing across a few donors was observed for approximately 5% of naive CD4, under 4% of naive CD8, about 2.3% of memory CD4, and around 0.4% of memory CD8 clonotypes.

The donors were healthy, HIV-negative adults who had no recently reported acute infections or vaccinations. Every donor was a Caucasian adult living in Nashville, Tennessee, USA. CD4+ T cells were enriched by magnetic negative selection; naive cells were then positively selected on CD45RA, and the negative fraction formed the memory subset. After blood collection by leukapheresis, PBMCs were isolated using Ficoll-Histopaque density gradient centrifugation and then cryopreserved in the vapor phase of liquid nitrogen. Analytical flow cytometry was used to check the purity and quantity of every magnetically sorted T cell population. Genomic DNA was isolated from every sorted fraction and measured by UV absorbance on a Nanodrop 2000c. Using the deep immunoSEQ assay, TCR CDR3 regions were amplified from genomic DNA by multiplex PCR. For each cell subset, the extracted genomic DNA was distributed evenly across all wells of several immunoSEQ 96-well plates, and each plate served as one replicate. For sorted subsets, approximately 190 ng genomic DNA, equal to tens of thousands of T cell genomes, was loaded into each replicate PCR. Purified libraries were measured with a Qubit 3.0 fluorometer, size-checked on a Bioanalyzer 2100, and measured again with the KAPA Library Quantification kit. Every immunoSEQ 96-well plate was sequenced on a separate single-read 150-cycle Illumina NextSeq 550 flow cell. On the study's bioinformatics: The immunoSEQ output contained only junctional sequences without quality scores, so filtering could not match that applied to full-length reads. Sequences were annotated with PyIR, a Python wrapper for IgBLAST v1.9, and V/J genes and CDR3 were assigned using IMGT germline references. Any read was removed if the V/J assignment was weak (E-value above 1e-6), the CDR3 was missing, or the read contained stop codons, out-of-frame junctions, or ambiguous translated residues. V3J clonotypes were defined as sequences sharing the same inferred V gene, J gene, and CDR3 amino acid sequence. Percentage overlap between repertoires was calculated by dividing the number of shared unique clonotypes by the size of the smaller repertoire. Richness of each repertoire was evaluated using RTK rarefaction, the Chao1 estimator, and Recon v2.1 estimates of unobserved clonotypes. Generation probabilities for all TCRbeta clonotypes obtained by the gDNA method from several donors were computed using OLGA. The immuneACCESS repertoire file appears here via TCRdb, limited to in-frame rearrangements. These files lack a portion of the clones; in checked studies, under half of the deficit traces to unresolved V genes, and the cause of the others is not known. From that table come the V and J calls and clone size; the DNA was used to work out D and trimming. Present in this sample are 780,000 or so clones, 72% of which were seen just once. Clones ranked in the top ten supply around 1.8% of the sample.

Clipping removes 4 bases from V and 7 bases from J, with 7 as the unmatched junction base count. CDR1 is given as SGHVT and CDR2 as SQSDAQ, both from the germline V gene. The CDR3 holds 14 amino acids from the cysteine to the phenylalanine. The kept DNA is CDR3 alone, 42 bases in frame from the first base. The rearrangement joined TRBV7-4 to TRBJ1-5, with 7 junctional bases fitting TRBD1. The specimen sequenced was memory CD4+ T cells sorted from blood. What this sample's cell subset or site label stands for: CD45RA-negative fraction. This TCR was recovered from a young woman in good health. The DNA sequence is TGTGCCAGCAGCTCCACAGGGGTAGGACAGCCCCAGCATTTT. This is translated as CASSSTGVGQPQHF.